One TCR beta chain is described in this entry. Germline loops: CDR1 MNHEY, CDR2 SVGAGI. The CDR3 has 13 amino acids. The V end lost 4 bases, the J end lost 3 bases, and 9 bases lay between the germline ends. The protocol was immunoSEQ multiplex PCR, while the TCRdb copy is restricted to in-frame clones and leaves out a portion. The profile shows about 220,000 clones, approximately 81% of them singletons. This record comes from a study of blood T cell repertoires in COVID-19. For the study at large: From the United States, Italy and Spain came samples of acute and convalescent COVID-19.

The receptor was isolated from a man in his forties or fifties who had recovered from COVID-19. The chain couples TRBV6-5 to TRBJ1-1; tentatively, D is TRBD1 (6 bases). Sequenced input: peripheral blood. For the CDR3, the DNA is TGTGCCAGCAGTTCCCGGACAGACACTGAAGCTTTCTTT. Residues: CASSSRTDTEAFF.